Detailed here is one T cell receptor (beta chain). The table came from immunoSEQ multiplex PCR; TCRdb's copy has only in-frame clones and leaves some out. This repertoire shows more than 100,000 clones, less than 95% found once; its top ten account for approximately 9%. With 6 bases clipped from V and 0 bases from J, the junction kept 9 bases outside the gene matches. The CDR3 covers 16 residues. Per germline, CDR1 SNHLY and CDR2 FYNNEI. The data originate from a study of control samples from healthy donors and cancer patients. The V gene is TRBV2, the J gene TRBJ1-1; TRBD1 agrees at 8 bases. Sequencing was carried out using blood. The receptor's source is a man in his late teens or twenties in good health. CDR3 residues: CASRVGQGAMNTEAFF. CDR3 bases: TGTGCCAGCAGGGTAGGACAGGGTGCTATGAACACTGAAGCTTTCTTT.